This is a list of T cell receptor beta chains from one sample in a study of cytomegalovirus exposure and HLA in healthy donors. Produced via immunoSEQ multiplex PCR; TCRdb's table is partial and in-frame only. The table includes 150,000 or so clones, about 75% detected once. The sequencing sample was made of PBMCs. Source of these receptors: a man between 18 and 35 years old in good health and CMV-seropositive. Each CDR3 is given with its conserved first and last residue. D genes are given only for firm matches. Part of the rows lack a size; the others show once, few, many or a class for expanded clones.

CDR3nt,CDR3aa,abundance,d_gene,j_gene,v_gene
TGTTCCAGCAGCTTAGAGCTAGATACGCAGTATTTT,CSSSLELDTQYF,.,.,TRBJ2-3,TRBV7-9
TGTGCCAGCAGCGCAACCGGGACTAGCGGGCTAAGCTCCTACAATGAGCAGTTCTTC,CASSATGTSGLSSYNEQFF,.,TRBD2,TRBJ2-1,TRBV9
TGTGCCAGCAGCCAGTATGATGAGCAGTTCTTC,CASSQYDEQFF,.,.,TRBJ2-1,TRBV7-6
TGTGCCAGCAGCTTTCGGGCTAGCGGGGGCCGTAATGAGCAGTTCTTC,CASSFRASGGRNEQFF,.,TRBD2,TRBJ2-1,TRBV7-2
TGTGCCAGTAGCACAGGCCTTGCAACTAATGAAAAACTGTTTTTT,CASSTGLATNEKLFF,.,.,TRBJ1-4,TRBV19
TGTGCCACCAGCAGGATAGCGGGAGGGACAGATGAGCAGTTCTTC,CATSRIAGGTDEQFF,.,TRBD2,TRBJ2-1,TRBV15
TGTGCCAGCAGTCCCCGGGACAGGGGGTTGACCGGGGAGCTGTTTTTT,CASSPRDRGLTGELFF,few,TRBD1,TRBJ2-2,TRBV5-4
TGTGCCACCAGCAGGGGGGACACTGGCATGTATAGCAATCAGCCCCAGCATTTT,CATSRGDTGMYSNQPQHF,.,.,TRBJ1-5,TRBV15
TGTGCCTGGGCTTTACTTGGTGGGACAAAAGAGACCCAGTACTTC,CAWALLGGTKETQYF,.,.,TRBJ2-5,TRBV30
TGCAGTGCTGGGGGGGGGACAAGACTGTTTTTT,CSAGGGTRLFF,.,.,TRBJ1-4,TRBV20-1
TGTGCCAGTAGTACCGGGACAGGCCAACAGCCCCAGCATTTT,CASSTGTGQQPQHF,.,TRBD1,TRBJ1-5,TRBV19
TGTGCCAGTAGTATAGGGGTAGGGGATAACACTGAAGCTTTCTTT,CASSIGVGDNTEAFF,.,.,TRBJ1-1,TRBV19
TGCGCCAGCAGCGCCGACATGGTTCATGGCTACACCTTC,CASSADMVHGYTF,.,.,TRBJ1-2,TRBV5-1
TGTGCCAGCAGATACAGGCGAAACACTGAAGCTTTCTTT,CASRYRRNTEAFF,once,.,TRBJ1-1,TRBV28
TGTGCCAGCAGTCCTGGGGGCAGACCCGACTCTGGAAACACCATATATTTT,CASSPGGRPDSGNTIYF,.,.,TRBJ1-3,TRBV7-9
TGCGCCAGCAGCCAAACAGGGGGGTACACTGAAGCTTTCTTT,CASSQTGGYTEAFF,few,TRBD1,TRBJ1-1,TRBV5-1
TGTGCCAGCAGCTTAACAACAGGTACTGAAGCTTTCTTT,CASSLTTGTEAFF,.,.,TRBJ1-1,TRBV5-6
TGTGCCAGCAGCCCTCGTAGCGGGGGGAGCACAGATACGCAGTATTTT,CASSPRSGGSTDTQYF,once,TRBD2,TRBJ2-3,TRBV7-6
TGCGCCAGCAGCCCCGGGACAGTCCACAATCAGCCCCAGCATTTT,CASSPGTVHNQPQHF,.,TRBD1,TRBJ1-5,TRBV5-1
TGTGCCAGCAGCTTAGGACAGGGTAGCGATGAGCAGTTCTTC,CASSLGQGSDEQFF,.,TRBD1,TRBJ2-1,TRBV7-3
TGCGCCAGCAGCAGATCAACAGGGGGCGCAACGGTTGGAGATACGCAGTATTTT,CASSRSTGGATVGDTQYF,few,TRBD1,TRBJ2-3,TRBV5-1
TGTGCCAGCAGCTTAGGTCGTTCGGAGACGGGGGGTACGCAGTATTTT,CASSLGRSETGGTQYF,.,TRBD2,TRBJ2-3,TRBV7-2
TGTGCCAGCAGAGTTGGACAGGGGACCGGGGAGCTGTTTTTT,CASRVGQGTGELFF,few,TRBD1,TRBJ2-2,TRBV6-5
TGTGCCAGCAGCCATCAAACCGGGACTAGCGGGAACAATGAGCAGTTCTTC,CASSHQTGTSGNNEQFF,.,TRBD2,TRBJ2-1,TRBV4-2
TGTGCCAGCAGTGAGTCCCCGGGACAGGGCTCCTACAATGAGCAGTTCTTC,CASSESPGQGSYNEQFF,.,TRBD1,TRBJ2-1,TRBV25-1
TGTGCCAGCTCTTTCGACCGGGGAGAAGAGACCCAGTACTTC,CASSFDRGEETQYF,.,.,TRBJ2-5,TRBV6-1
TGTGCCTGGCAACGGGAAAGGGACACTGAAGCTTTCTTT,CAWQRERDTEAFF,few,.,TRBJ1-1,TRBV30
TGCGCCAGCAGCCAAGAGGACTCGATTTCCACAGATACGCAGTATTTT,CASSQEDSISTDTQYF,.,.,TRBJ2-3,TRBV4-1
TGTGCCAGCAGCCGTAGCGGGGGCACCTACAATGAGCAGTTCTTC,CASSRSGGTYNEQFF,.,TRBD2,TRBJ2-1,TRBV6-4
TGTGCCAGCAGTTCCTTACAGGGGGGTTTCTATGGCTACACCTTC,CASSSLQGGFYGYTF,.,TRBD1,TRBJ1-2,TRBV6-5
TGTGCCAGCAGTGACCCAAACACCGGGGAGCTGTTTTTT,CASSDPNTGELFF,.,.,TRBJ2-2,TRBV6-1
TGTGCCAGCAGTTATGGGCAGGGGGTGGCCCAGTACTTC,CASSYGQGVAQYF,few,TRBD1,TRBJ2-5,TRBV6-5
TGTGCCAGCGCGGGGCTCTGGACTGAAGCTTTCTTT,CASAGLWTEAFF,.,.,TRBJ1-1,TRBV28
TGTGCCAGCAGTGATCCAGGGGGATACTCTCAGCCCCAGCATTTT,CASSDPGGYSQPQHF,few,TRBD1,TRBJ1-5,TRBV2
TGTGCCTGGAGTGTAGGGCGGGGTAATTCACCCCTCCACTTT,CAWSVGRGNSPLHF,.,.,TRBJ1-6,TRBV30
TGTGCCAGCAGCTCCCTAGGGACAGGCCAAGAGACCCAGTACTTC,CASSSLGTGQETQYF,.,TRBD1,TRBJ2-5,TRBV7-2
TGTGCCAGCAGCCCCAGGACAGGGAACACTGAAGCTTTCTTT,CASSPRTGNTEAFF,few,TRBD1,TRBJ1-1,TRBV2